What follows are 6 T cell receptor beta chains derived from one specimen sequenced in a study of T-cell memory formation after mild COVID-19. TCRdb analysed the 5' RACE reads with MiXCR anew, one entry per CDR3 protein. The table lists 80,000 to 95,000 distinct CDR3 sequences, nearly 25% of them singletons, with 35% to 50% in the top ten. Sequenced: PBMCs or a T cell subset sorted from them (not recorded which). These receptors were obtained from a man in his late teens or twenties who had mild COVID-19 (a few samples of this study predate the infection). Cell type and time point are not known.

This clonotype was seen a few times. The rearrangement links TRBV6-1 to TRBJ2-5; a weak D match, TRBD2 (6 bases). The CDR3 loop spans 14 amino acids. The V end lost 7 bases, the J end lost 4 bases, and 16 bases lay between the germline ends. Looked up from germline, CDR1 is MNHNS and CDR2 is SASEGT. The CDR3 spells CASTLRLARETQYF. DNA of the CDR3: TGTGCCAGCACCCTGAGGCTAGCGCGAGAGACCCAGTACTTC.

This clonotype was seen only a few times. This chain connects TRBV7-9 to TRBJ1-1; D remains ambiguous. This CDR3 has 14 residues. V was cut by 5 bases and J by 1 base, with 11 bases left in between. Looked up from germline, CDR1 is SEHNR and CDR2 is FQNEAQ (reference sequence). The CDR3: CASSPTNTNTEAFF. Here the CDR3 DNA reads TGTGCCAGCAGCCCCACGAACACGAACACTGAAGCTTTCTTT.

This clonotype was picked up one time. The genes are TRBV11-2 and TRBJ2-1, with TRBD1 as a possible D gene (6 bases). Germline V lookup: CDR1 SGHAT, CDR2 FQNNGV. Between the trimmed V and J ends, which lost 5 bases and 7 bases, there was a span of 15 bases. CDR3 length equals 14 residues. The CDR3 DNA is TGTGCCAGCAGCCAAACCTTGGGGGCGAATGAGCAGTTCTTC. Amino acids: CASSQTLGANEQFF.

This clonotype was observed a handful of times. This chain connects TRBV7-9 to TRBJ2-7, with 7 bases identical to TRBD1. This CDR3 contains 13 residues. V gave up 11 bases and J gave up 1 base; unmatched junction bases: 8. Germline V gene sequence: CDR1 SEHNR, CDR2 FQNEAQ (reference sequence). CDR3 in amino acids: CAGPGQTSYEQYV. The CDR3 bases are TGTGCCGGACCGGGACAGACGTCCTACGAGCAGTACGTC.

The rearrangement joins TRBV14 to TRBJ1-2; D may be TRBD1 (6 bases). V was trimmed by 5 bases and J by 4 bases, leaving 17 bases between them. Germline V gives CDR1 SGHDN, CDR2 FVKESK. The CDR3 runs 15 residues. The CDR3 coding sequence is TGTGCCAGCAGCAAACAGGGAAATTTTACCTATGGCTACACCTTC. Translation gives CASSKQGNFTYGYTF.

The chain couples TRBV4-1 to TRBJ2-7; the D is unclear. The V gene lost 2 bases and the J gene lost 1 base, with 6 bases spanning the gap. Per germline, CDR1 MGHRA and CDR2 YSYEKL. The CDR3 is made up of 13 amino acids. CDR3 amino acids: CASSQRSSYEQYF. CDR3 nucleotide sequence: TGCGCCAGCAGCCAACGTTCGTCCTACGAGCAGTACTTC.